Below are 5 T cell receptor beta chains sequenced from a single sample in a study of T cells in tumors after PD-1 blockade. The assay was immunoSEQ multiplex PCR, and TCRdb's table has in-frame clones only and misses some. This repertoire shows 45,000 to 60,000 clones, around 80% found once; its top ten account for 8.7%. Specimen: PBMCs, collected before anti-PD-1 therapy. Receptors were obtained from a human donor with advanced basal cell or squamous cell carcinoma (not recorded which).

The rearrangement links TRBV9 to TRBJ2-1, with 8 bases lining up with TRBD2. Germline V CDR1 and CDR2: SGDLS, YYNGEE. Trimming cost V 2 bases and J 4 bases; bases outside gene matches: 5. The CDR3 loop spans 15 amino acids. CDR3 DNA: TGTGCCAGCAGCGTGGGCGGGGGGTTTTACAATGAGCAGTTCTTC. As protein: CASSVGGGFYNEQFF.

The chain links TRBV9 to TRBJ2-2; D possibly corresponds to TRBD1 (5 bases). CDR1 is SGDLS and CDR2 is YYNGEE in the germline V gene. V lost 0 bases and J 1 base, leaving 7 bases between the germline ends. CDR3 length: 15 amino acids. DNA for the CDR3: TGTGCCAGCAGCGTAGACAGGCGGAACACCGGGGAGCTGTTTTTT. It translates to CASSVDRRNTGELFF.

The V call is TRBV14, the J call TRBJ2-1; tentative D call: TRBD2 (6 bases). Trimming stripped 3 bases from V and 7 bases from J, with 19 bases between. There are 16 residues in the CDR3. CDR1 and CDR2 from the germline V gene are SGHDN and FVKESK. The CDR3 nucleotides read TGTGCCAGCAGCCACGACCGGGACTCGGGTAGGAATGAGCAGTTCTTC. Translating it yields CASSHDRDSGRNEQFF.

This clone was recorded a few times. The V gene is TRBV10-3, the J gene TRBJ2-2; 10 bases match TRBD2. Losses at the gene ends were 5 bases for V and 2 bases for J; bases not matched to a gene: 8. The CDR3 consists of 17 residues. Looked up from germline, CDR1 is ENHRY and CDR2 is SYGVKD. Here the CDR3 reads CAISNTLAGGNTGELFF. The CDR3 DNA follows: TGTGCCATCAGTAATACTTTAGCGGGAGGCAACACCGGGGAGCTGTTTTTT.

The chain recombines TRBV28 with TRBJ1-1; D gene ambiguous. The CDR3 runs to 13 residues. In germline, CDR1 is MDHEN, CDR2 SYDVKM. The V and J ends lost 5 bases and 7 bases respectively, with 14 bases between them. The CDR3 coding sequence is TGTGCCAGCAGTATCCGACCGGGGATTGAAGCTTTCTTT. Protein product: CASSIRPGIEAFF.